The clone carrying this T cell receptor (beta chain) appeared many times. Its specificity is unknown. The CDR3 contains 15 residues. V was clipped by 0 bases and J by 4 bases, with 11 bases between them. Germline V gene sequence: CDR1 SGHRS, CDR2 YFSETQ. The treatment is: oral pan-JAK inhibitor, 5-10 mg twice daily. The data were taken from a study of CD8+ T cells in alopecia areata. Findings of the study overall: Many of the expanded lesional clones endured in scalp and blood while on tofacitinib.

RNA was isolated and reverse transcribed to cDNA, the sequencing template. The data were produced by immunoSEQ multiplex PCR, yet TCRdb's version contains in-frame clones alone and is incomplete. The sample has 180,000 or so clones, roughly half seen once; the top ten hold about a tenth. This specimen was CD8+ T cells sorted from blood, taken at week 52, from a patient treated with tofacitinib. This chain joins TRBV5-1 and TRBJ1-5, with D possibly TRBD1 on 5 matching bases. This TCR derives from a human donor with alopecia areata. CDR3 in DNA: TGCGCCAGCAGCTTGGAAGGGGAGGAAAATCAGCCCCAGCATTTT. Translating it yields CASSLEGEENQPQHF.